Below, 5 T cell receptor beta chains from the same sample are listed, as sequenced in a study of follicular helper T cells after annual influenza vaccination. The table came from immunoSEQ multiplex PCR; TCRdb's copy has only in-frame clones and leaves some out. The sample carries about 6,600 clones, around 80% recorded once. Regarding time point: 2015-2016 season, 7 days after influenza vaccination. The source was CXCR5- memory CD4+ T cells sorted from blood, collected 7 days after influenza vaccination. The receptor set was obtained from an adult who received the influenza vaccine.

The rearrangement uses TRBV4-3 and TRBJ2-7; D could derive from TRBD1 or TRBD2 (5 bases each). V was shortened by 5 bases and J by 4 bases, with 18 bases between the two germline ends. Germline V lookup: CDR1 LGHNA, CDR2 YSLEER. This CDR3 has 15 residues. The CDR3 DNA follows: TGCGCCAGCAGCACGGAGAAGGGACGGGAATACGAGCAGTACTTC. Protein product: CASSTEKGREYEQYF.

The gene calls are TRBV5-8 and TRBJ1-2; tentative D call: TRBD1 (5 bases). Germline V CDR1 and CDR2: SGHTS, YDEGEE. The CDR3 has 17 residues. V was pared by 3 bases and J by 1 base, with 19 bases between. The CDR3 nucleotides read TGTGCCAGCAGCTACCCGAATCAGGGAAGGGGTAACTATGGCTACACCTTC. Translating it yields CASSYPNQGRGNYGYTF.

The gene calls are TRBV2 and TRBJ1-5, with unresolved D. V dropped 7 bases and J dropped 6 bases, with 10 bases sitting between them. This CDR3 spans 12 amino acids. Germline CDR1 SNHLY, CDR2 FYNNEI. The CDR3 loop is CASTRGIQPQHF. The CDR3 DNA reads TGTGCCAGCACGCGGGGAATTCAGCCCCAGCATTTT.

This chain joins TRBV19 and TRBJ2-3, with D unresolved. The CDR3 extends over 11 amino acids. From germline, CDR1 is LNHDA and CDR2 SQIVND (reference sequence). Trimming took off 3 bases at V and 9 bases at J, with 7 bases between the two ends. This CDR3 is CASSIMETQYF. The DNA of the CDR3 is TGTGCCAGTAGTATTATGGAAACGCAGTATTTT.

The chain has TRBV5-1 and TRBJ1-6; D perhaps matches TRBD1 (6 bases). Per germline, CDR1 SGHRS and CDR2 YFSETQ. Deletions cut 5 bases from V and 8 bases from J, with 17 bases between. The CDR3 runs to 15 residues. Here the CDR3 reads CASRRWGQGHSPLHF. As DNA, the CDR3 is TGCGCCAGCAGGCGCTGGGGCCAGGGGCATTCACCCCTCCACTTT.